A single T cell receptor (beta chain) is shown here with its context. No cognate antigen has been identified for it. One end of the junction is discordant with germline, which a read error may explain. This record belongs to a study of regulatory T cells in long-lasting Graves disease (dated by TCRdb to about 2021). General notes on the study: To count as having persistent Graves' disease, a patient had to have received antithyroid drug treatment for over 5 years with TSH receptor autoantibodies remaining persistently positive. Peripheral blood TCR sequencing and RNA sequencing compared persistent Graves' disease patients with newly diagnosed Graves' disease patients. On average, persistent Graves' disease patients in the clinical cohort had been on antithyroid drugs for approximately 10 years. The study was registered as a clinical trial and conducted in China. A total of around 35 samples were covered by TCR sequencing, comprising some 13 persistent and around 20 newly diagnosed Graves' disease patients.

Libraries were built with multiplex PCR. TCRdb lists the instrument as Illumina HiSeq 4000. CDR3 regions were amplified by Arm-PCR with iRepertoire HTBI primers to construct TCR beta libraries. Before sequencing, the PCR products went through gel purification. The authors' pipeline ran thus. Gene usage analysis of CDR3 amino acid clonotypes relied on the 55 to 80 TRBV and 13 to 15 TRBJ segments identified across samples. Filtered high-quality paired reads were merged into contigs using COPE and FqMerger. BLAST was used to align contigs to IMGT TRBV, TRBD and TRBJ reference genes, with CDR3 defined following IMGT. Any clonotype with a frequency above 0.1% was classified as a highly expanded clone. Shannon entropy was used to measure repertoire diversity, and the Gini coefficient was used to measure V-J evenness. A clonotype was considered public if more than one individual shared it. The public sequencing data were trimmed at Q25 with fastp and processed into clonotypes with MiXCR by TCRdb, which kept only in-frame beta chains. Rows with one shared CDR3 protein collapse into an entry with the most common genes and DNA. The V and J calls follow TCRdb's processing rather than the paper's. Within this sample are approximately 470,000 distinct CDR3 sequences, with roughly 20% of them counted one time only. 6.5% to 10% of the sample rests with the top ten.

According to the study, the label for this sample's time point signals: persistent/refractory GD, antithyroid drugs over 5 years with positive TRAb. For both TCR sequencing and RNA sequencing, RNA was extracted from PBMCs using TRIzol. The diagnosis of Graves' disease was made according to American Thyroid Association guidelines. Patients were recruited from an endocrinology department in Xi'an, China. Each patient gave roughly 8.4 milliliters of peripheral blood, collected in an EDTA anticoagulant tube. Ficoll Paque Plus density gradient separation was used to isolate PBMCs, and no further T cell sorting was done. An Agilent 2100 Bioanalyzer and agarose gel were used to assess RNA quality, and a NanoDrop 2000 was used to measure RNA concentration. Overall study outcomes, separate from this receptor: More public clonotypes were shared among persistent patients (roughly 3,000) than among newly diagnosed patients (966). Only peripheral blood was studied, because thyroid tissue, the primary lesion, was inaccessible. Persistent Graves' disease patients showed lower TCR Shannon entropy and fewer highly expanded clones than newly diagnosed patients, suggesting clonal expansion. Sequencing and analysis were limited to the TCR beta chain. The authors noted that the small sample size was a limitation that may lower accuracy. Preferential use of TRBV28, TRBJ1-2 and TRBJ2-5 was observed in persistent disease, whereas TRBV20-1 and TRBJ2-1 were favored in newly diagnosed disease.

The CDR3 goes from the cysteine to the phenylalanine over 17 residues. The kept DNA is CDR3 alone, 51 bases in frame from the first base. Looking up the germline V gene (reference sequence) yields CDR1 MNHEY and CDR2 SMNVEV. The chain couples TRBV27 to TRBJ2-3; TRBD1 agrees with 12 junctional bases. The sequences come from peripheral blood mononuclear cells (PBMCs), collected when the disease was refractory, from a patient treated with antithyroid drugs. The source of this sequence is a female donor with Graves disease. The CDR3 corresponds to CASGLTPGQGATDTQYF. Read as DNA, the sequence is TGTGCCAGCGGTTTAACGCCGGGACAGGGGGCCACAGATACGCAGTATTTT.